This is a list of T cell receptor beta chains from one sample in a study of early T cells in non-severe SARS-CoV-2 infection. TCRdb re-analysed the 5' RACE reads in MiXCR, keeping a single row per CDR3 protein. The sample records under 100,000 distinct CDR3 sequences, approximately 15% being singletons. Sequenced input: whole blood. The receptor source for this set is an adult who was a healthcare worker with PCR-confirmed SARS-CoV-2 infection or an uninfected control (not recorded which). The CDR3 runs from the conserved cysteine through the conserved F or W. Fields, in order: D gene, V gene, J gene, clone size, CDR3 protein, CDR3 DNA. A D gene is named only where the DNA matches it firmly. Expanded clones get a size class; other rows say once, few or many, or leave the size out.

>TRBD2|TRBV20-1|TRBJ2-5|.
CSAFPGGPGETQYF
TGCAGTGCTTTTCCGGGGGGGCCTGGGGAGACCCAGTACTTC
>.|TRBV29-1|TRBJ1-2|.
CSVDENYRYTF
TGCAGCGTTGACGAAAACTATCGCTACACCTTC
>.|TRBV9|TRBJ2-2|many
CASSPRTGNTGELFF
TGTGCCAGCAGCCCCCGGACGGGGAACACCGGGGAGCTGTTTTTT
>TRBD1|TRBV12-3/TRBV12-4|TRBJ2-5|many
CASSGGNRGQETQYF
TGTGCCAGCAGTGGTGGAAACAGGGGGCAAGAGACCCAGTACTTC
>.|TRBV10-2|TRBJ1-6|.
CASSEEVSYNSPLHF
TGCGCCAGCAGTGAGGAGGTCTCCTATAATTCACCCCTCCACTTT
>.|TRBV5-6|TRBJ1-4|few
CASRRRNEKLFF
TGTGCCAGCCGCCGCCGTAATGAAAAACTGTTTTTT
>.|TRBV7-2|TRBJ2-2|.
CASSLAQGTGELFF
TGTGCCAGCAGCTTAGCTCAGGGAACCGGGGAGCTGTTTTTT
>.|TRBV12-3/TRBV12-4|TRBJ1-2|.
CASTDISQRYYGYTF
TGTGCCAGCACCGATATCTCCCAGCGATACTATGGCTACACCTTC
>TRBD2|TRBV7-8|TRBJ2-7|many
CASSVGGTYEQYF
TGTGCCAGCAGCGTCGGGGGGACCTACGAGCAGTACTTC
>TRBD2|TRBV12-3/TRBV12-4|TRBJ2-7|many
CASSLTSGGVTYEQYF
TGTGCCAGCAGTCTCACTAGCGGGGGGGTAACCTACGAGCAGTACTTC
>.|TRBV29-1|TRBJ2-5|few
CSVAGSRGQETQYF
TGCAGCGTTGCCGGGTCTCGAGGTCAAGAGACCCAGTACTTC
>TRBD2|TRBV12-3/TRBV12-4|TRBJ2-1|medium-sized
CASSPPGSGGAGVKFF
TGTGCCAGCAGCCCCCCCGGGAGCGGGGGGGCCGGTGTAAAGTTCTTC
>.|TRBV29-1|TRBJ2-4|.
CSVEGLGIQYF
TGCAGCGTTGAAGGTTTAGGTATCCAGTACTTC
>.|TRBV29-1|TRBJ1-2|many
CSVEGRTGYTF
TGCAGCGTTGAAGGCAGGACAGGCTACACCTTC
>.|TRBV7-7|TRBJ1-3|many
CASSRDIGNTIYF
TGTGCTAGCAGCCGGGACATTGGAAACACCATATATTTT
>.|TRBV18|TRBJ2-3|.
CASSPKKGTTDTQYF
TGTGCCAGCTCACCAAAGAAGGGGACGACAGATACGCAGTATTTT
>.|TRBV9|TRBJ1-1|many
CASSSFSEASSGEAFF
TGTGCCAGCAGCTCCTTCTCGGAGGCCTCCAGTGGTGAAGCTTTCTTT
>TRBD2|TRBV28|TRBJ2-7|.
CASTGASGGAWEQYF
TGTGCCAGCACCGGGGCTAGCGGGGGGGCATGGGAGCAGTACTTC
>TRBD2|TRBV11-2|TRBJ2-1|.
CASSSHLPGLAGPNEQFF
TGTGCCAGCAGCTCACACTTACCGGGACTAGCGGGCCCCAATGAGCAGTTCTTC
>.|TRBV27|TRBJ2-4|few
CASSLEWGLAKNIQYF
TGTGCCAGCAGTTTAGAGTGGGGACTAGCCAAAAACATTCAGTACTTC
>.|TRBV7-9|TRBJ1-1|few
CASSEVVAFF
TGTGCCAGCAGTGAGGTTGTCGCTTTCTTT
>.|TRBV3-1|TRBJ1-1|few
CASSQDLRRVEAFF
TGTGCCAGCAGCCAAGATTTGCGACGGGTCGAAGCTTTCTTT
>TRBD1|TRBV2|TRBJ2-5|.
CASKGDRQETQYF
TGTGCCAGCAAGGGGGACAGACAAGAGACCCAGTACTTC
>TRBD2|TRBV9|TRBJ2-5|.
CASSERLAGSETQYF
TGTGCCAGCAGCGAAAGACTAGCGGGTTCCGAGACCCAGTACTTC
>.|TRBV4-1|TRBJ1-5|many
CASSQVGGSQPQHF
TGCGCCAGCAGCCAAGTGGGGGGGTCCCAGCCCCAGCATTTT
>.|TRBV20-1|TRBJ2-5|few
CSASLAGVETQYF
TGCAGTGCTAGTCTTGCAGGGGTAGAGACCCAGTACTTC